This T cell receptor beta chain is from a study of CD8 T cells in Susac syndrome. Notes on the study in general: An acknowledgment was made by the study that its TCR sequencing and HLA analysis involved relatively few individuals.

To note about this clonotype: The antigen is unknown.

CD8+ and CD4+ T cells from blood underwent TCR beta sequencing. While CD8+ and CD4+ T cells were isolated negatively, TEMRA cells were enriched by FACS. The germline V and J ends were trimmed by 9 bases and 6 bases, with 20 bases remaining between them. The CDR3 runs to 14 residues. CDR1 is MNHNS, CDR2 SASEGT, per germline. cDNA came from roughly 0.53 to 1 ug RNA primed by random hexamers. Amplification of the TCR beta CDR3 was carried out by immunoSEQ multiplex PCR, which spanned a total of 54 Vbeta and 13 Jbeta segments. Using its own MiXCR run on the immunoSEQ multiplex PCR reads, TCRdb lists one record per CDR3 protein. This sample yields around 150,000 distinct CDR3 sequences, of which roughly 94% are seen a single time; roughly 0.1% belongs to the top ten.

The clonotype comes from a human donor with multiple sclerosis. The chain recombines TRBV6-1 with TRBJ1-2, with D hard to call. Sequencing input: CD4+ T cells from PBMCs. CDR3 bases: TGTGCCAGTAAAAGCAGGAGCCTAGGTCATGGCTACACCTTC. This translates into CASKSRSLGHGYTF.